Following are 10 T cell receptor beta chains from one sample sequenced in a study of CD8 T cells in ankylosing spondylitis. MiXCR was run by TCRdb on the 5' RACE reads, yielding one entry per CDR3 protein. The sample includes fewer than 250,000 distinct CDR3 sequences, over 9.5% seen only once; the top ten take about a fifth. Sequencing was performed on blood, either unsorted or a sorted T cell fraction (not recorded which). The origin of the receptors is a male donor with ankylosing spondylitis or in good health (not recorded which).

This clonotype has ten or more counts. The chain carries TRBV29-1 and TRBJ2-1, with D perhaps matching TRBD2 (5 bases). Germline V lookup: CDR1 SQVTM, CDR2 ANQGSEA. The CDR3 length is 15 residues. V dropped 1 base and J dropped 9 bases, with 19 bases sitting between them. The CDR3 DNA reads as TGCAGCGTTGAAGCGATGGAGGCTCGACGCCGTGAGCAGTTCTTC. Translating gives CSVEAMEARRREQFF.

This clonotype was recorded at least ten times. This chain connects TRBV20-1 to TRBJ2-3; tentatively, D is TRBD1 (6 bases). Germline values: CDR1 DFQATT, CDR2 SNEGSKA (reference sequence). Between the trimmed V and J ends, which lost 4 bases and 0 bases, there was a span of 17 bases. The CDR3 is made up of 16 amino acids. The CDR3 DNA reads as TGCAGTGCTACTAAAGTGGGGGCCATTAGCACAGATACGCAGTATTTT. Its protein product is CSATKVGAISTDTQYF.

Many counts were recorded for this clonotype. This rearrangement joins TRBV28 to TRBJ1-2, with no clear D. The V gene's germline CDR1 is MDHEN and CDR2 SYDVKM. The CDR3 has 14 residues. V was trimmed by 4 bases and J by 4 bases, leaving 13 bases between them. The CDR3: CASSSTVTVYGYTF. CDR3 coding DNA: TGTGCCAGCAGTTCCACAGTAACAGTCTATGGCTACACCTTC.

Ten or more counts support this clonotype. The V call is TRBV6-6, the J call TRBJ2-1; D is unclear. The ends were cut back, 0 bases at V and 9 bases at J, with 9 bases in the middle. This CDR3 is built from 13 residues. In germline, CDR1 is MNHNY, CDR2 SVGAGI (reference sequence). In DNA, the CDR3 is TGTGCCAGCAGTTACTCCGGGTACGGTGAGCAGTTCTTC. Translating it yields CASSYSGYGEQFF.

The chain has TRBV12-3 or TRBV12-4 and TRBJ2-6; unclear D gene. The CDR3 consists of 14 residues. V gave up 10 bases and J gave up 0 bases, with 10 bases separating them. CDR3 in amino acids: CATGRGSGANVLTF. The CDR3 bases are TGTGCCACCGGACGCGGCTCTGGGGCCAACGTCCTGACTTTC.

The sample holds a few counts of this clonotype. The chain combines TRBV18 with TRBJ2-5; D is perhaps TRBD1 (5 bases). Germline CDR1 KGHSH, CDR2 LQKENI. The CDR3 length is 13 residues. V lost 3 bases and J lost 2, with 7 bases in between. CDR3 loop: CASSPTVQETQYF. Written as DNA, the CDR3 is TGTGCCAGCTCACCGACAGTGCAAGAGACCCAGTACTTC.

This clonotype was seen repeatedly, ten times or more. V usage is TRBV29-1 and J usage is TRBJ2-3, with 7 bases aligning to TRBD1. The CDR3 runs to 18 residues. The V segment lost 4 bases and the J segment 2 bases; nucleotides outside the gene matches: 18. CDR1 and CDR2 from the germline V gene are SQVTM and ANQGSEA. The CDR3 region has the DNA TGCAGCGTTGCCCCCCCGGGACAGTTCCCCAAACTCACAGATACGCAGTATTTT. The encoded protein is CSVAPPGQFPKLTDTQYF.

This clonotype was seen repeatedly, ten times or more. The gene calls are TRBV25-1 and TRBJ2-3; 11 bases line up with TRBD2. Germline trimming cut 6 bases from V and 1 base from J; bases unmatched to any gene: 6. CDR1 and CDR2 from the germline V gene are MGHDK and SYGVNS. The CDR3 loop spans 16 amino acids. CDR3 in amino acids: CASSHPSGGRTDTQYF. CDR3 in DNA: TGTGCCAGCAGCCATCCTAGCGGGGGGCGCACAGATACGCAGTATTTT.

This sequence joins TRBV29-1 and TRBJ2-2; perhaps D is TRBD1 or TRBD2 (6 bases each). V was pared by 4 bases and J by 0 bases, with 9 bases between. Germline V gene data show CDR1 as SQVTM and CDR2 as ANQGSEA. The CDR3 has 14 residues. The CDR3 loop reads CSVGGASNTGELFF. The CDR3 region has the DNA TGCAGCGTTGGGGGGGCCTCGAACACCGGGGAGCTGTTTTTT.

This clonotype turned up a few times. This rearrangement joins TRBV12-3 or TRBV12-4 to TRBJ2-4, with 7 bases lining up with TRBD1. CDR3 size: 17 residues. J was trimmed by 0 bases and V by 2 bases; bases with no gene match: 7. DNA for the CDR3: TGTGCCAGCAGTTTAATTGGGACAGCCGTAGCCAAAAACATTCAGTACTTC. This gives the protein CASSLIGTAVAKNIQYF.